This TCR beta chain was sequenced during a study of blood T cell repertoires in COVID-19. Across the study: Spain, Italy and the United States supplied samples that represented acute and convalescent COVID-19. Sample material is recorded as cDNA or gDNA derived from T cells, B-cell-depleted T cells, or PBMCs.

A few counts support this clone. Authors' methods: For nucleated cells, counts were estimated from reference gene primer amplification. Measured with immunoSEQ multiplex PCR; TCRdb has only the in-frame clones, and not every one. The DNA was the basis for D and trimming; V, J and clone size are from that table. Here the sample spans 140,000 to 150,000 clones, roughly four fifths being singletons. The CDR3 has 16 amino acids. Germline-derived CDR1 and CDR2 are SGHNT and YYREEE (reference sequence). V lost 4 bases, J lost 0 bases, and 9 bases stayed unmatched. The chain employs TRBV5-4 and TRBJ1-1, with 7 bases aligning to TRBD1. The TCR sequence derives from a human donor with acute or convalescent COVID-19. The donor label of this sample is uncertain. Sequencing was done on a sample of peripheral blood. CDR3 DNA: TGTGCCAGCAGCCCGGAACCGACAGGGATGAACACTGAAGCTTTCTTT. Amino acid sequence: CASSPEPTGMNTEAFF.